This TCR beta chain was obtained from a study of OX40 agonist ivuxolimab in advanced cancers. V was trimmed by 5 bases and J by 15 bases, leaving 14 bases between them. Germline V lookup: CDR1 LGHNA, CDR2 YNFKEQ. CDR3 length equals 11 residues. The table came from immunoSEQ multiplex PCR; TCRdb's copy has only in-frame clones and leaves some out. The sample records about 63,000 clones, 81% being singletons. Sequences were derived from CD4+ or CD8+ T cells sorted from blood, sampled in a trial of the OX40 agonist ivuxolimab. The receptor comes from an adult with an advanced solid tumor such as melanoma, head and neck, liver or kidney cancer. The J gene is TRBJ2-1, the V gene TRBV4-2; possible D gene TRBD2, 7 bases. CDR3 DNA sequence: TGTGCCAGCAGCAAGGGGGGGATAGGGTTCTTC. It codes for CASSKGGIGFF.